A single T cell receptor beta chain is shown here with its context. Methods used by the authors: Reference gene primer amplification yielded estimated nucleated cell counts. TCRdb's copy holds only in-frame clones and misses some; the assay was immunoSEQ multiplex PCR. V and J calls and clone size are copied from that table; D and trimming were computed from the DNA. Of 150,000 to 200,000 clones listed, 86% are singletons. The length of the CDR3 is 14 residues. Germline values: CDR1 KGHSH, CDR2 LQKENI. V lost 4 bases to trimming and J lost 5 bases; unmatched junction nucleotides: 6. The sample comes from a study of blood T cell repertoires in COVID-19. Study in general: The United States, Italy and Spain provided the acute and convalescent COVID-19 samples. In each case, the material was cDNA or gDNA derived from T cells, B-cell-depleted T cells, or PBMCs.

The sample consisted of peripheral blood. The receptor was derived from a man in his sixties with acute or convalescent COVID-19. This chain joins TRBV18 and TRBJ2-7; 9 nucleotides align to TRBD1. The CDR3 sequence is CASSLRTGADEQYF. CDR3 bases: TGTGCCAGCTCACTACGGACAGGGGCGGACGAGCAGTACTTC.